The source of this T cell receptor (beta chain) is a study of cytomegalovirus exposure and HLA in healthy donors. Study conclusions and caveats: Sequencing artifact likely explains a cluster of highly shared sequence variants.

In the PCR, 60 Vbeta and 13 Jbeta primers were used. Sequencing was performed with immunoSEQ multiplex PCR; in TCRdb, only in-frame clones are kept and a portion is missing. This sample yields roughly 100,000 clones, of which roughly three quarters are seen a single time; roughly 5.7% belongs to the top ten. V was trimmed by 3 bases and J by 2 bases, leaving 7 bases between them. The CDR3 is 13 amino acids. Germline V gives CDR1 MNHEY, CDR2 SMNVEV (reference sequence). On this clone: The antigen is undetermined.

The sequenced sample was PBMCs. The chain is built from TRBV27 and TRBJ1-2; TRBD1 is a possible D gene (5 bases). This receptor was obtained from a male donor in good health and CMV-seronegative. CDR3 nucleotides: TGTGCCAGCAGTTTCCGACAGAACTATGGCTACACCTTC. Residues: CASSFRQNYGYTF.